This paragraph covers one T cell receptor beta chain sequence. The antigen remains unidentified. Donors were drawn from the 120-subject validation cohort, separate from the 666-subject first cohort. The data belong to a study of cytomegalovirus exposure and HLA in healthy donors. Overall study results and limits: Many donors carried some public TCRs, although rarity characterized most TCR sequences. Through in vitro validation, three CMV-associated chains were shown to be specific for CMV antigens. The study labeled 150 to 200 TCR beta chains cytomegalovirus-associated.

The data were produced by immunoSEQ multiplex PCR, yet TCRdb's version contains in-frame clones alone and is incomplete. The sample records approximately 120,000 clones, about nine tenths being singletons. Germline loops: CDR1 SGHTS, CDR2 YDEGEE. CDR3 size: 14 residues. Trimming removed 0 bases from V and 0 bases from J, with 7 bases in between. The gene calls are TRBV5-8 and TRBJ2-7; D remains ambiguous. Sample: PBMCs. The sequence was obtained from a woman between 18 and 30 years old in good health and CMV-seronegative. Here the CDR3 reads CASSLETPSYEQYF. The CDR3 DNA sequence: TGTGCCAGCAGCTTGGAGACTCCCTCCTACGAGCAGTACTTC. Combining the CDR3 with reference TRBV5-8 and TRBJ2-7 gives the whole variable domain EAGVTQSPTHLIKTRGQQATLRCSPISGHTSVYWYQQALGLGLQFLLWYDEGEERNRGNFPPRFSGRQFPNYSSELNVNALELEDSALYLCASSLETPSYEQYFGPGTRLTVT.